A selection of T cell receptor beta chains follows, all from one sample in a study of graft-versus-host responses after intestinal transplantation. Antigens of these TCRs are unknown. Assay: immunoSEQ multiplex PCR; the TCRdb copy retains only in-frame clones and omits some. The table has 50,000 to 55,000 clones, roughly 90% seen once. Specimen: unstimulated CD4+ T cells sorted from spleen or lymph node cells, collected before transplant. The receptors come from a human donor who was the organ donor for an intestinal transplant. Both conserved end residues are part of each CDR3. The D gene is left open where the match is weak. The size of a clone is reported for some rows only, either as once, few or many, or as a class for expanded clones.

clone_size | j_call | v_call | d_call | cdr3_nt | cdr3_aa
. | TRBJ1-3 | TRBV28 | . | TGTGCCAGCAGCGGGGGGTCTGGAAACACCATATATTTT | CASSGGSGNTIYF
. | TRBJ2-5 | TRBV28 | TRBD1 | TGTGCCAGCAGCCGCGGGACAGGGGGAAGAGAGACCCAGTACTTC | CASSRGTGGRETQYF
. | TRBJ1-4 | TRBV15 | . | TGTGCCACCAGCAGTGGGGACAACAGGGAAAAACTGTTTTTT | CATSSGDNREKLFF
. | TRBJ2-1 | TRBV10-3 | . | TGTGCCATCAGTGAGGACCCCCGGGGGGAGCAGTTCTTC | CAISEDPRGEQFF
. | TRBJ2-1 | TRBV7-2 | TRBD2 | TGTGCCAGCAGCTTAGCTAAAACGTCGGGAGGCGGGGGCTACAATGAGCAGTTCTTC | CASSLAKTSGGGGYNEQFF
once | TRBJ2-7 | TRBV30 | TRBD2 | TGTGCCTGGAGTGGACTAGCGGCATCCTACGAGCAGTACTTC | CAWSGLAASYEQYF
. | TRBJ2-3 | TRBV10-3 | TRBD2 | TGTGCCATCAGTGGCAAGCGGGAGGGCACAGATACGCAGTATTTT | CAISGKREGTDTQYF
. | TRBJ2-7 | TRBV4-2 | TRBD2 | TGTGCCAGCAGCCAAGAGGAAGCGGGAGGGGATAGCGAGCAGTACTTC | CASSQEEAGGDSEQYF
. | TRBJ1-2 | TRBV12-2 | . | TGTGCAAGTCGCTTAGCGCGACGGGTCCTAGAGCATGGCTACACCTTC | CASRLARRVLEHGYTF
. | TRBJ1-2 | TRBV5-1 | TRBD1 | TGCGCCAGCAGCTTGGCGGGACAGGGGACTGGTGGCTACACCTTC | CASSLAGQGTGGYTF
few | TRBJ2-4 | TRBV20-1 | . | TGCAGTGCTGTTCACGGGGACATTCAGTACTTC | CSAVHGDIQYF
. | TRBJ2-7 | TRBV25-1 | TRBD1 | TGTGCCAGCAGTGAATTGCAGGGGGCCTTCGAGCAGTACTTC | CASSELQGAFEQYF
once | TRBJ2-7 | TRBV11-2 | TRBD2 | TGTGCCAGCAGCTTAACTAGCGGGAGCATAGTGGGGGAGCAGTACTTC | CASSLTSGSIVGEQYF
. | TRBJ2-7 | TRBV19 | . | TGTGCCAGTAGCCACGGGGAGTTCTCCTACGAGCAGTACTTC | CASSHGEFSYEQYF
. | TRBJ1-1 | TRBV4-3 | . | TGCGCCAGCAGCCAAGAGGCCAGGGTTCCGACTGAAGCTTTCTTT | CASSQEARVPTEAFF
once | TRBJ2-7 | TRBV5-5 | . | TGTGCCAGCAGCTTGTGGCAGGGATTGACCTACGAGCAGTACTTC | CASSLWQGLTYEQYF
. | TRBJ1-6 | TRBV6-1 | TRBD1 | TGTGCCAGCGCGGGACAGGGGGCGACGAATTCACCCCTCCACTTT | CASAGQGATNSPLHF
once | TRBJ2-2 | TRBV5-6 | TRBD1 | TGTGCCAGCAGCTTGGGGGGTCGGCTGACAGGGAAGGCCGGGGAGCTGTTTTTT | CASSLGGRLTGKAGELFF
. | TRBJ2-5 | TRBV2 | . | TGTGCCAGCTTAGGCCGGGAAAAAGAGACCCAGTACTTC | CASLGREKETQYF
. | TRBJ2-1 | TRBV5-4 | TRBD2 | TGTGCCAGCAGCCTAAGGACTAGCGGGAGGCAGCAGTTCTTC | CASSLRTSGRQQFF
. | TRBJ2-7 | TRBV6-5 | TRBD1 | TGTGCCAGCAGGGGGACAGGGGCCTACGAGCAGTACTTC | CASRGTGAYEQYF
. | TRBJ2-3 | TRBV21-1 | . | TGTGCCAGCAGCAAAGTCCCGGGGACAGATACGCAGTATTTT | CASSKVPGTDTQYF
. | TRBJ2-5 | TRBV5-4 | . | TGTGCCAGCAGCTTGCGAGCAGGGGGGGAGACCCAGTACTTC | CASSLRAGGETQYF
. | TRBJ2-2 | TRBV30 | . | TGTGCCTGGAGCCCGAAAGGGGGCGGGGAGCTGTTTTTT | CAWSPKGGGELFF
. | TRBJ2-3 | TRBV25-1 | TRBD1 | TGTGCCAGCAGTGAAAGATACAGGGGTGGTTATGGCACAGATACGCAGTATTTT | CASSERYRGGYGTDTQYF
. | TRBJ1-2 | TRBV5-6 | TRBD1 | TGTGCCAGCAGCCCTGGACAGGGAATAAACTATGGCTACACCTTC | CASSPGQGINYGYTF
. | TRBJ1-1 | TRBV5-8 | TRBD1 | TGTGCCAGCAGCTACGGACAGGCAAAGAACACTGAAGCTTTCTTT | CASSYGQAKNTEAFF
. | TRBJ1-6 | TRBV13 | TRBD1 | TGTGCCAGCAGCTTAGCGACAGGGGGGAATTCACCCCTCCACTTT | CASSLATGGNSPLHF
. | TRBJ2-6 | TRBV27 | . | TGTGCCAGCAGTTTTCAAGCCAGTACTAGGCCTGGGGCCAACGTCCTGACTTTC | CASSFQASTRPGANVLTF
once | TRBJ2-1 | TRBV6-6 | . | TGTGCCAGCCACAGGGTCGACAATGAGCAGTTCTTC | CASHRVDNEQFF
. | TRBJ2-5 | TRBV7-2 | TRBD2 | TGTGCCAGCAGCCCGGGAGGGTCGCACCAAGAGACCCAGTACTTC | CASSPGGSHQETQYF
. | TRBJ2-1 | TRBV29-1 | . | TGCAGTATTCGAGGGGGTCTCATCTACAATGAGCAGTTCTTC | CSIRGGLIYNEQFF
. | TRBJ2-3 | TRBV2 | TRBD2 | TGTGCCAGCAGTGAAAATGTGGGCGGGAGGGCTAGCACAGATACGCAGTATTTT | CASSENVGGRASTDTQYF
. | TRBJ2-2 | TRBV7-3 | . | TGTGCCAGCAGCCTATATCCCACCGGGGAGCTGTTTTTT | CASSLYPTGELFF
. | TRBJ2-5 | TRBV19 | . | TGTGCCAGTAGTATAGCAGGGAGGCAGACCCAGTACTTC | CASSIAGRQTQYF
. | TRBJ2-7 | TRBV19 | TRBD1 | TGTGCCAGTAGGAGACAGGGATCCTACGAGCAGTACTTC | CASRRQGSYEQYF
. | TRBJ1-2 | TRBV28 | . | TGTGCCAGCAGTTTATCAGGGCCTCTGTCGAGAGGCTACACCTTC | CASSLSGPLSRGYTF
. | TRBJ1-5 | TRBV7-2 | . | TGTGCCAGCAGCCCAACTCTGGACATTTATCAGCCCCAGCATTTT | CASSPTLDIYQPQHF
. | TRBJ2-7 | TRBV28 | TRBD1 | TGTGCCAGCAGTTCCGGACAGGTCCGCTCCTACGAGCAGTACTTC | CASSSGQVRSYEQYF
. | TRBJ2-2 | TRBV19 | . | TGTGCCAGCGCCGGACTGCTCTCCGGGGAGCTGTTTTTT | CASAGLLSGELFF
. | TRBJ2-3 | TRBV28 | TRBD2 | TGTGCCAGCACCGACTTTCTCCGGCGGGAGACAGATACGCAGTATTTT | CASTDFLRRETDTQYF
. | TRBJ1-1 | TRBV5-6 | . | TGTGCCAGCAGATCGCGATTGGTGTTGATGAACACTGAAGCTTTCTTT | CASRSRLVLMNTEAFF
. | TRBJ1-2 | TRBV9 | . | TGTGCCAGCAGCCCCCGACAGTCAAACTATGGCTACACCTTC | CASSPRQSNYGYTF